This TCR beta chain comes out of a study of cytomegalovirus exposure and HLA in healthy donors. Study at large: Drawn from HLA-typed donors, tens of millions of unique TCRs were held in an early data release.

For this clone: Antigen specificity is unknown.

PCR amplification relied on 60 Vbeta primers (plus 13 Jbeta primers). Clones were sequenced by immunoSEQ multiplex PCR, and TCRdb holds only the in-frame ones, with some missing. The table has roughly 100,000 clones, 65% to 80% seen once; the top ten hold approximately 5.1%. The germline V gene encodes CDR1 SEHNR and CDR2 FQNEAQ (reference sequence). Trimming pared 3 bases from V and 0 bases from J, leaving 12 bases between. CDR3 length: 17 amino acids. Study findings and constraints: A link between a missense DCLRE1C variant and TCR beta V- and J-gene trimming emerged from a later analysis. Previous analysis showed most TCR beta V segments were productive about 87% or about 30% of the time.

This chain links TRBV7-9 with TRBJ2-6, with a weak D call TRBD1 (6 bases). This TCR derives from a female donor in good health and CMV-seropositive. The sequenced sample was PBMCs. This CDR3 is CASSLNRVSSGANVLTF. The CDR3, as DNA: TGTGCCAGCAGCTTGAACAGGGTGAGCTCTGGGGCCAACGTCCTGACTTTC.